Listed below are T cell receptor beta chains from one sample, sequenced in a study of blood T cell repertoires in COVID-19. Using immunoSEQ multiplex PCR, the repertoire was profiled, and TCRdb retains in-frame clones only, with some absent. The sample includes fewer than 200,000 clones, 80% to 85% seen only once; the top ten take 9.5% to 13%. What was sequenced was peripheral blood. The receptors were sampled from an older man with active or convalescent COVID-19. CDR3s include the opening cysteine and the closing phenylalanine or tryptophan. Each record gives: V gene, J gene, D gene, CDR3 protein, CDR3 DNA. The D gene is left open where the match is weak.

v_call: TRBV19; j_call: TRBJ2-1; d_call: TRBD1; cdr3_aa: CAAGTGAYNEQFF; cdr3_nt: TGTGCTGCTGGGACAGGGGCATACAATGAGCAGTTCTTC
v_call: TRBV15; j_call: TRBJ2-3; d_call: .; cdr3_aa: CATSRGQVGTDTQYF; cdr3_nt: TGTGCCACCAGCAGAGGCCAGGTCGGCACAGATACGCAGTATTTT
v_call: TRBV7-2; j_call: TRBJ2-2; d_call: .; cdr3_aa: CASSLAKTANTGELFF; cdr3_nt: TGTGCCAGCAGCTTGGCTAAGACAGCGAACACCGGGGAGCTGTTTTTT
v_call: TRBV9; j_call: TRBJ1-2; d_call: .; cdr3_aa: CASSSAVGSGDGYTF; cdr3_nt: TGTGCCAGCAGCTCAGCGGTCGGGAGTGGGGATGGCTACACCTTC
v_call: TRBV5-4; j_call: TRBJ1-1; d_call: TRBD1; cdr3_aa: CASSPGTDTEAFF; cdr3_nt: TGTGCCAGCAGCCCTGGGACAGACACTGAAGCTTTCTTT
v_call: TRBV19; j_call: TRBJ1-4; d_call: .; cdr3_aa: CASSNDLGQHGLFF; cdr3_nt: TGTGCCAGTAGTAATGATTTAGGACAGCACGGACTGTTTTTT
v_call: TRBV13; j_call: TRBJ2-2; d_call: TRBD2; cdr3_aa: CASKRWGGTGELFF; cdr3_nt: TGTGCCAGCAAGAGGTGGGGGGGCACCGGGGAGCTGTTTTTT
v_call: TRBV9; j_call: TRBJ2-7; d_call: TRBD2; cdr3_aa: CASSALPSGRMYEQYF; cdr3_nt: TGTGCCAGCAGCGCCCTCCCTAGCGGGAGAATGTACGAGCAGTACTTC
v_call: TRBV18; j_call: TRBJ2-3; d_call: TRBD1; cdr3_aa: CASSPRTGRSSTDTQYF; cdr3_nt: TGTGCCAGCTCACCGAGGACAGGCCGTTCTAGCACAGATACGCAGTATTTT
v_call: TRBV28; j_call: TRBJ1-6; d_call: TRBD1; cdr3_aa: CASSRTGGYNSPLHF; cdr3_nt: TGTGCCAGCAGCAGGACAGGGGGCTATAATTCACCCCTCCACTTT